These 21 T cell receptor beta chains were sequenced from one sample in a study of control samples from healthy donors and cancer patients. Libraries were prepared by immunoSEQ multiplex PCR; TCRdb keeps only in-frame clonotypes and omits some of them. The sample has about 130,000 clones, 89% seen once. Sequences were obtained from PBMCs. Every receptor here comes from a man aged 50-59 years with head and neck cancer.

The chain joins TRBV28 to TRBJ2-2; either TRBD1 or TRBD2 may supply D (6 bases each). This CDR3 comprises 15 residues. Trimming left V 7 bases short and J 4 bases short, with 16 bases between. Germline CDR1 is MDHEN and CDR2 is SYDVKM. CDR3 region: CASMVGGRGTGELFF. CDR3 DNA sequence: TGTGCCAGCATGGTGGGGGGCCGGGGCACCGGGGAGCTGTTTTTT. The variable domain in full, completed from reference TRBV28 and TRBJ2-2, reads DVKVTQSSRYLVKRTGEKVFLECVQDMDHENMFWYRQDPGLGLRLIYFSYDVKMKEKGDIPEGYSVSREKKERFSLILESASTNQTSMYLCASMVGGRGTGELFFGEGSRLTVL.

This clone was observed a handful of times. DNA for the CDR3: TGTGCCAGCAGCAAAAGGACTAGCGATTACGAGCAGTACTTC. It encodes CASSKRTSDYEQYF. J is TRBJ2-7 and V is TRBV9, with 9 bases matching TRBD2. Germline CDR1 and CDR2: SGDLS and YYNGEE. CDR3 size: 14 residues. V was clipped by 4 bases and J by 4 bases; unmatched bases: 6. The entire variable domain, with the rest obtained from reference TRBV9 and TRBJ2-7, is as follows: DSGVTQTPKHLITATGQRVTLRCSPRSGDLSVYWYQQSLDQGLQFLIQYYNGEERAKGNILERFSAQQFPDLHSELNLSSLELGDSALYFCASSKRTSDYEQYFGPGTRLTVT.

This chain links TRBV9 with TRBJ2-1, with D perhaps given as TRBD1 or TRBD2 (5 bases each). Germline values: CDR1 SGDLS, CDR2 YYNGEE. V was pared by 0 bases and J by 4 bases, with 11 bases between. The CDR3 covers 15 residues. The CDR3 region has the DNA TGTGCCAGCAGCGTAGACTCTTGGGGGTACAATGAGCAGTTCTTC. Translating it yields CASSVDSWGYNEQFF.

This clone was counted between two and nine times. This rearrangement joins TRBV7-9 to TRBJ1-2; D possibly corresponds to TRBD1 (6 bases). The CDR3 is 13 residues long. Germline V gene data show CDR1 as SEHNR and CDR2 as FQNEAQ (reference sequence). The V end lost 5 bases, the J end lost 8 bases, and 15 bases lay between the germline ends. The DNA of the CDR3 is TGTGCCAGCAGCCCGGGGACAATTGGGGGCTACACCTTC. This encodes CASSPGTIGGYTF.

This clone appeared a few times. V gene TRBV12-3 or TRBV12-4 combines with J gene TRBJ2-5; D unresolved. V gave up 9 bases and J gave up 5 bases, with 10 bases separating them. There are 11 residues in the CDR3. This CDR3 is CASTSGETQYF. As DNA, the CDR3 is TGTGCCAGTACCTCCGGGGAGACCCAGTACTTC.

The genes are TRBV20-1 and TRBJ2-7; a weak D match, TRBD1 (6 bases). There are 11 residues in the CDR3. Germline CDR1 reads DFQATT; CDR2 reads SNEGSKA (reference sequence). V was trimmed by 5 bases and J by 5 bases, leaving 10 bases between them. CDR3 in DNA: TGCAGTGCTCACTACAGGGACGAGCAGTACTTC. This sequence encodes CSAHYRDEQYF.

The chain has TRBV5-1 and TRBJ1-1; no reliable D call. The germline gives CDR1 SGHRS, CDR2 YFSETQ. The CDR3 loop spans 13 amino acids. The V end was cut by 1 base, the J end by 0 bases, with 4 bases between. The CDR3 DNA reads as TGCGCCAGCAGCTTGTTTTTGAACACTGAAGCTTTCTTT. This codes for CASSLFLNTEAFF.

This clone appeared a few times. The genes are TRBV19 and TRBJ1-4, with TRBD1 as a possible D gene (6 bases). V lost 7 bases, J lost 1 base, and 10 bases lay in between. In germline, CDR1 is LNHDA, CDR2 SQIVND (reference sequence). The CDR3 has 14 amino acids. In DNA form, the CDR3 reads TGTGCCAGTACCGGAGGGGGAACTAATGAAAAACTGTTTTTT. This sequence encodes CASTGGGTNEKLFF.

The chain carries TRBV7-9 and TRBJ1-4, with 10 bases matching TRBD1. The CDR3 totals 14 residues. Germline CDR1 SEHNR, CDR2 FQNEAQ (reference sequence). V lost 5 bases, J lost 6 bases, and 3 bases stayed unmatched. DNA of the CDR3: TGTGCCAGCAGCCGACAGGGGGCCTATGAAAAACTGTTTTTT. Translation: CASSRQGAYEKLFF.

The chain carries TRBV7-3 and TRBJ2-7; 7 positions match TRBD1. Germline CDR1 SGHTA, CDR2 FQGTGA. V dropped 6 bases and J dropped 6; count of bases not matched to a gene: 5. This CDR3 is built from 12 residues. Written as DNA, the CDR3 is TGTGCCAGCAGTAAAGGGGACAGCGAGCAGTACTTC. This translates into CASSKGDSEQYF.

The chain combines TRBV5-1 with TRBJ2-5; D perhaps matches TRBD1 (5 bases). Germline V gives CDR1 SGHRS, CDR2 YFSETQ. Trimming took 0 bases from V and 5 from J, leaving 14 bases between them. This CDR3 spans 15 amino acids. The CDR3 nucleotides read TGCGCCAGCAGCTTGGGAACAAGTTCAGGGGAGACCCAGTACTTC. This encodes CASSLGTSSGETQYF.

On this clone itself: This same CDR3 is encoded by further DNA sequences in the sample. The chain links TRBV18 to TRBJ2-7, with 9 bases lining up with TRBD1. After removal of 0 bases from V and 5 bases from J, the junction contained 5 bases not matched to a gene. This CDR3 has 15 amino acids. The germline gives CDR1 KGHSH, CDR2 LQKENI. CDR3 coding DNA: TGTGCCAGCTCACCACCGGGACAGGGAAGCCACGAGCAGTACTTC. Translation: CASSPPGQGSHEQYF. Combining the CDR3 with reference TRBV18 and TRBJ2-7 gives the whole variable domain NAGVMQNPRHLVRRRGQEARLRCSPMKGHSHVYWYRQLPEEGLKFMVYLQKENIIDESGMPKERFSAEFPKEGPSILRIQQVVRGDSAAYFCASSPPGQGSHEQYFGPGTRLTVT.

The gene calls are TRBV5-4 and TRBJ2-1; the D gene could be TRBD1 or TRBD2 (5 bases each). Germline V gene data show CDR1 as SGHNT and CDR2 as YYREEE (reference sequence). Between the trimmed V and J ends, which lost 6 bases and 4 bases, there was a span of 17 bases. The CDR3 length is 15 residues. The CDR3 sequence: CASIRRGEMYNEQFF. The CDR3 nucleotides read TGTGCCAGCATCCGAAGAGGGGAGATGTACAATGAGCAGTTCTTC. The full variable domain, rest sourced from reference TRBV5-4 and TRBJ2-1, is ETGVTQSPTHLIKTRGQQVTLRCSSQSGHNTVSWYQQALGQGPQFIFQYYREEENGRGNFPPRFSGLQFPNYSSELNVNALELDDSALYLCASIRRGEMYNEQFFGPGTRLTVL.

The J gene is TRBJ2-1, the V gene TRBV5-6, with 11 positions matching TRBD2. CDR3 size: 17 residues. V trimming: 3 bases; J trimming: 3 bases; junction bases outside the gene matches: 8. From germline, CDR1 is SGHDT and CDR2 YYEEEE. This CDR3 reads CASSSSPGLADYNEQFF. CDR3 bases: TGTGCCAGCAGCTCGAGTCCGGGACTAGCGGACTACAATGAGCAGTTCTTC.

V usage is TRBV4-1 and J usage is TRBJ2-7; no clear D. Trimming took off 0 bases at V and 2 bases at J, with 11 bases between the two ends. Germline V gene sequence: CDR1 MGHRA, CDR2 YSYEKL. CDR3 length equals 15 residues. The CDR3 DNA is TGCGCCAGCAGCCAAGATCCGGGTCTAACCTACGAGCAGTACTTC. Translation gives CASSQDPGLTYEQYF.

This sequence joins TRBV7-6 and TRBJ2-1, with 11 bases aligning to TRBD2. Germline V gives CDR1 SGHVS, CDR2 FNYEAQ. The CDR3 has 17 residues. The trim removed 1 base at V and 5 bases at J, leaving 7 bases unmatched. This chain's CDR3 is CASSLGLAGSRNNEQFF. The CDR3, as DNA: TGTGCCAGCAGCTTAGGACTAGCGGGGTCCAGGAACAATGAGCAGTTCTTC.

J is TRBJ2-3 and V is TRBV9, with 16 positions matching TRBD2. Germline V CDR1 and CDR2: SGDLS, YYNGEE. The CDR3 extends over 21 amino acids. V shed 3 bases, J shed 5 bases, and the junction held 18 bases outside the gene matches. The CDR3 sequence: CASSALIPGLAGGPIIDTQYF. The CDR3 region has the DNA TGTGCCAGCAGCGCCTTAATTCCGGGACTAGCGGGAGGGCCTATTATAGATACGCAGTATTTT. The full variable domain, with the rest looked up from reference TRBV9 and TRBJ2-3, is DSGVTQTPKHLITATGQRVTLRCSPRSGDLSVYWYQQSLDQGLQFLIQYYNGEERAKGNILERFSAQQFPDLHSELNLSSLELGDSALYFCASSALIPGLAGGPIIDTQYFGPGTRLTVL.

The chain couples TRBV7-9 to TRBJ1-2; D gene uncertain. The V end was cut by 5 bases, the J end by 5 bases, with 15 bases between. Germline CDR1 and CDR2: SEHNR and FQNEAQ (reference sequence). The CDR3 loop spans 14 amino acids. The CDR3 region has the DNA TGTGCCAGCAGCCATCTTGGGTCGGCTTATGGCTACACCTTC. Residues: CASSHLGSAYGYTF.

CDR3: CASSYRQLNQPQHF. The CDR3 DNA reads TGTGCCAGCAGTTATCGGCAGCTAAATCAGCCCCAGCATTTT. The chain couples TRBV6-6 to TRBJ1-5; D remains ambiguous. From germline, CDR1 is MNHNY and CDR2 SVGAGI (reference sequence). The CDR3 runs 14 residues. Trimming took 3 bases from V and 4 from J, leaving 10 bases between them.

The chain couples TRBV6-5 to TRBJ2-7, with 7 bases fitting TRBD1. The germline CDR1 and CDR2 sequences are MNHEY and SVGAGI. With V trimmed by 0 bases and J by 3 bases, 5 bases remained unmatched. CDR3 size: 15 residues. In nucleotides, the CDR3 is TGTGCCAGCAGTTACTCGCCCGACAGGGTCTACGAGCAGTACTTC. It specifies CASSYSPDRVYEQYF.

The CDR3 protein is CSAGGQGKFTEAFF. As DNA, the CDR3 is TGCAGTGCTGGTGGACAGGGGAAGTTCACTGAAGCTTTCTTT. V and J are TRBV20-1 and TRBJ1-1, with TRBD1 matching 9 bases. The CDR3 covers 14 residues. V gave up 5 bases and J gave up 4 bases; unmatched junction bases: 8. The V gene's germline CDR1 is DFQATT and CDR2 SNEGSKA (reference sequence).